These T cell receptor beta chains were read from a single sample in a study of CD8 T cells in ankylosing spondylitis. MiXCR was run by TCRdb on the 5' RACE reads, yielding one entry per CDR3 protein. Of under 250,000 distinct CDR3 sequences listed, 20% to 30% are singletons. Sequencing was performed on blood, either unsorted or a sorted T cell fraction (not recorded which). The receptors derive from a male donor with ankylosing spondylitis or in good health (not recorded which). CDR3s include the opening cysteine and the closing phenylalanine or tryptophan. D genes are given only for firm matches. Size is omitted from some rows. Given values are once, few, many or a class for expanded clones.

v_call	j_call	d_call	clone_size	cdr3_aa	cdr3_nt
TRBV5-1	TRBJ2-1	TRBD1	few	CASSLAGQGFYNEQFF	TGCGCCAGCAGCTTGGCGGGACAGGGGTTCTACAATGAGCAGTTCTTC
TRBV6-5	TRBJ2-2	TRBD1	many	CASSWDRVVGELFF	TGTGCCAGCAGTTGGGACAGGGTTGTCGGGGAGCTGTTTTTT
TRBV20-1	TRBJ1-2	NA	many	CSATVGGTNNYGYTF	TGCAGTGCCACAGTAGGGGGGACGAATAACTATGGCTACACCTTC
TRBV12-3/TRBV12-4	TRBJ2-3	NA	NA	CASSKGTKTDTQYF	TGTGCCAGCAGCAAGGGGACAAAAACAGATACGCAGTATTTT
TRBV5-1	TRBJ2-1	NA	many	CASSLEGGPNEQFF	TGCGCCAGCAGCTTGGAAGGAGGGCCCAATGAGCAGTTCTTC
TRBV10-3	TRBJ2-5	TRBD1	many	CAISGLDRETQYF	TGTGCCATCAGTGGTCTGGACAGGGAGACCCAGTACTTC
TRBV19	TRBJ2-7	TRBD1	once	CASSRQGHSYEQYF	TGTGCCAGTAGTAGACAGGGGCACTCCTACGAGCAGTACTTC
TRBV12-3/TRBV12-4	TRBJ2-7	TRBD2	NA	CASRLRAGGAYEQYF	TGTGCCAGCAGGCTCCGAGCGGGAGGTGCCTACGAGCAGTACTTC
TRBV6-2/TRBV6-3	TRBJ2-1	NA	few	CASSSAPGDNEQFF	TGTGCCAGCAGTTCCGCCCCGGGAGACAATGAGCAGTTCTTC
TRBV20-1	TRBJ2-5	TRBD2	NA	CSARGSGGVGETQYF	TGCAGTGCTAGAGGGTCGGGGGGAGTGGGAGAGACCCAGTACTTC
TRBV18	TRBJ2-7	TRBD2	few	CATAPGLEAEQYF	TGTGCCACCGCGCCGGGACTAGAGGCCGAGCAGTACTTC
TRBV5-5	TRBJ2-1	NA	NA	CASSKGPYTYNEQFF	TGTGCCAGCAGCAAGGGACCGTACACCTACAATGAGCAGTTCTTC
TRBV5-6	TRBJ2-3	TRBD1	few	CASSLGDRGEADTQYF	TGTGCCAGCAGCTTGGGGGACAGGGGTGAGGCAGATACGCAGTATTTT
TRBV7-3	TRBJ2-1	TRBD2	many	CASSQGLAREQFF	TGTGCCAGCAGCCAGGGACTAGCTCGTGAGCAGTTCTTC
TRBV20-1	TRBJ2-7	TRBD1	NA	CSGNRGLKGEQYF	TGCAGTGGGAACAGGGGGCTCAAGGGCGAGCAGTACTTC
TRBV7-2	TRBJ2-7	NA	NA	CASSVHDEQYF	TGTGCCAGCAGCGTTCATGACGAGCAGTACTTC
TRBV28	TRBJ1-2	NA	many	CASSFLDRKNYGYTF	TGTGCCAGCAGTTTTTTGGACAGAAAAAACTATGGCTACACCTTC
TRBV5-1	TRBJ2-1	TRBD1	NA	CASSFSPGQGYNEQFF	TGCGCCAGCAGCTTTTCGCCGGGACAGGGTTACAATGAGCAGTTCTTC